A single sample is the source of the 7 T cell receptor beta chains below, sequenced in a study of CXCR3-negative and CXCR3-positive naive CD8 T cells. Libraries of TRB cDNA were made by 5' RACE and carried UMIs. Using the 5' RACE reads, TCRdb records one entry per CDR3 protein without DNA. Recorded for this sample: approximately 26,000 distinct CDR3 sequences. Sequencing was carried out using naive CXCR3- CD8+ T cells from blood. Subset denoted: CD45RO-CCR7+CD27+CD95- naive CD8+ T cells lacking CXCR3 (TNR3-). Receptor source: a human donor in good health. Some clones in this sample may be carry-over from other donors' samples.

The chain employs TRBV6-1 and TRBJ1-1. This CDR3 has 15 residues. The germline CDR1 and CDR2 sequences are MNHNS and SASEGT. This CDR3 reads CASRTTEELNTEAFF.

The chain combines TRBV14 with TRBJ2-7; the D call from TCRdb, TRBD1, cannot be confirmed without DNA. The CDR3 extends over 15 amino acids. Germline lookup yields CDR1 SGHDN and CDR2 FVKESK. This CDR3 is CASSQVWDSPYEQYF.

V and J are TRBV29-1 and TRBJ2-1; TCRdb gives TRBD1 as the D gene, but with no DNA this cannot be confirmed. The CDR3 is made up of 18 amino acids. Germline V CDR1 and CDR2: SQVTM, ANQGSEA. CDR3 sequence: CSVEGWDRGPITYNEQFF.

This sequence joins TRBV11-2 and TRBJ2-6; TCRdb's D gene call, TRBD1, goes unchecked for lack of DNA. Germline-derived CDR1 and CDR2 are SGHAT and FQNNGV. CDR3 length: 14 amino acids. Here the CDR3 reads CASTAGAGANVLTF.

The CDR3 protein is CASSDQNQETQYF. This chain connects TRBV27 to TRBJ2-5. CDR3 length equals 13 residues. The germline V gene encodes CDR1 MNHEY and CDR2 SMNVEV (reference sequence).

The chain links TRBV24-1 to TRBJ2-1; TCRdb lists TRBD2, though no DNA is available to test this call. The germline CDR1 and CDR2 sequences are KGHDR and SFDVKD. The CDR3 runs to 13 residues. Here the CDR3 reads CATSDGGNNEQFF.

The chain links TRBV20-1 to TRBJ2-7; TCRdb calls TRBD1, which cannot be checked without DNA. Per germline, CDR1 DFQATT and CDR2 SNEGSKA (reference sequence). CDR3 length equals 14 residues. The CDR3 here is CSAYDTGISYEQYF.